This passage covers 20 T cell receptor beta chains from one sample sequenced in a study of blood T cells in healthy people across ages. Next came a second PCR, run for about 6 to 11 cycles, which used a sample-barcoded 5' primer along with a J-beta primer mix. Via MiXCR, TCRdb re-called the 5' RACE reads, giving one row per CDR3 protein. The table records approximately 1,000,000 distinct CDR3 sequences, more than 30% of them present only once. The source material was blood. The receptors derive from a man aged 18 to 30 in good health.

This clonotype was observed a few times. The CDR3 nucleotides read TGTGCCAGCAGCTTAGTGGCAGAAGCTAGTAAGAACACTGAAGCTTTCTTT. Its protein is CASSLVAEASKNTEAFF. V is TRBV7-6 and J is TRBJ1-1; D gene unclear. The length of the CDR3 is 17 residues. V was shortened by 1 base and J by 1 base, with 16 bases between the two germline ends. Per germline, CDR1 SGHVS and CDR2 FNYEAQ.

The J gene is TRBJ2-1, the V gene TRBV4-3; 10 nucleotides match TRBD2. V shed 2 bases and J 6 bases; nucleotides not matched to a gene: 7. The CDR3 consists of 16 residues. Germline V lookup: CDR1 LGHNA, CDR2 YSLEER. The CDR3 loop reads CASSQQPGLAPNEQFF. In DNA, the CDR3 is TGCGCCAGCAGCCAACAACCGGGACTAGCGCCCAATGAGCAGTTCTTC.

The chain links TRBV6-4 to TRBJ2-2; the D is unclear. Trimming stripped 2 bases from V and 5 bases from J, with 6 bases between. CDR1 is MRHNA and CDR2 is SNTAGT in the germline V gene. This CDR3 comprises 13 residues. The chain's CDR3 is CASSDRATGELFF. CDR3 DNA: TGTGCCAGCAGTGACCGGGCTACCGGGGAGCTGTTTTTT.

The genes are TRBV6-6 and TRBJ1-1; D may be TRBD1 (6 bases). This CDR3 has 15 residues. V was trimmed by 5 bases and J by 2 bases, leaving 15 bases between them. Germline V CDR1 and CDR2: MNHNY, SVGAGI (reference sequence). The chain's CDR3 is CASSKSRTVNTEAFF. The CDR3 DNA is TGTGCCAGCAGTAAATCGAGGACAGTAAACACTGAAGCTTTCTTT.

The rearrangement uses TRBV5-5 and TRBJ1-1; D is unclear. V lost 4 bases to trimming and J lost 7 bases, with 17 bases between them. CDR3 length equals 14 residues. The V gene's germline CDR1 is SGHKS and CDR2 YYEKEE (reference sequence). In DNA, the CDR3 is TGTGCCAGCAGCACTGAAGGTCGTATTTTTGAAGCTTTCTTT. This gives the protein CASSTEGRIFEAFF. The full variable domain, its missing parts supplied by reference TRBV5-5 and TRBJ1-1, is DAGVTQSPTHLIKTRGQQVTLRCSPISGHKSVSWYQQVLGQGPQFIFQYYEKEERGRGNFPDRFSARQFPNYSSELNVNALLLGDSALYLCASSTEGRIFEAFFGQGTRLTVV.

This clonotype has a count of ten or more. The V call is TRBV20-1, the J call TRBJ2-3; 11 positions agree with TRBD2. This CDR3 spans 16 amino acids. After removal of 5 bases from V and 5 bases from J, the junction contained 12 bases not matched to a gene. Germline values: CDR1 DFQATT, CDR2 SNEGSKA (reference sequence). The CDR3 protein is CSAETTRTSGQDTQYF. For the CDR3, the DNA is TGCAGTGCTGAAACCACTAGGACTAGCGGGCAAGATACGCAGTATTTT.

The rearrangement joins TRBV20-1 to TRBJ1-2; a weak D match, TRBD1 (6 bases). The germline V gene encodes CDR1 DFQATT and CDR2 SNEGSKA (reference sequence). This CDR3 comprises 11 residues. Trimming took off 7 bases at V and 7 bases at J, with 13 bases between the two ends. DNA of the CDR3: TGCAGTGGCTGGACAGCCCCTGGCTACACCTTC. Translation: CSGWTAPGYTF.

This clonotype was recorded a few times. The V and J genes are TRBV20-1 and TRBJ1-1, with no clear D. Trimming removed 6 bases from V and 9 bases from J, with 14 bases in between. The CDR3 is 11 amino acids. From germline, CDR1 is DFQATT and CDR2 SNEGSKA (reference sequence). CDR3 in DNA: TGCAGTGCGGCCCCCGGGAGCCAAGCTTTCTTT. This gives the protein CSAAPGSQAFF.

This chain connects TRBV28 to TRBJ2-7; 11 bases are shared with TRBD1. Germline loops: CDR1 MDHEN, CDR2 SYDVKM. V lost 7 bases and J lost 7; bases outside the gene matches: 12. This CDR3 is built from 15 residues. In nucleotides, the CDR3 is TGTGCCAGCACTCCCTCGGGACAGGGGGGCTATGAGCAGTACTTC. Protein: CASTPSGQGGYEQYF.

This clonotype was observed a handful of times. The genes are TRBV20-1 and TRBJ2-7; maybe TRBD2 (5 bases). The J call may be wrong; the DNA end is better matched by TRBJ2-5. Germline loops: CDR1 DFQATT, CDR2 SNEGSKA (reference sequence). This CDR3 comprises 15 residues. In nucleotides, the CDR3 is TGCAGTGCTAGAGGCCCTAGCTTGCGCCCCCAGACCCAGTACTTC. It is translated as CSARGPSLRPQTQYF.

V gene TRBV4-1 combines with J gene TRBJ1-2; unclear D gene. Trimming stripped 1 base from V and 6 bases from J, with 9 bases between. CDR1 and CDR2 (germline): MGHRA, YSYEKL. The CDR3 is 13 residues long. CDR3 protein: CASSQVGRDGYTF. The DNA for the CDR3 is TGCGCCAGCAGCCAAGTAGGACGCGATGGCTACACCTTC.

This clonotype was counted between two and nine times. The chain combines TRBV18 with TRBJ2-1, with 9 bases identical to TRBD2. The length of the CDR3 is 18 residues. Trimming cost V 0 bases and J 4 bases; bases outside gene matches: 10. Germline values: CDR1 KGHSH, CDR2 LQKENI. Here the CDR3 reads CASSPPGGGAVVYNEQFF. CDR3 sequence (DNA): TGTGCCAGCTCACCACCGGGCGGGGGGGCCGTGGTGTACAATGAGCAGTTCTTC.

This sequence joins TRBV6-5 and TRBJ1-6; 7 nucleotides agree with TRBD1. The germline gives CDR1 MNHEY, CDR2 SVGAGI. The trim removed 11 bases at V and 9 bases at J, leaving 10 bases unmatched. The CDR3 length is 13 residues. CDR3 sequence: CACRTGDTSPLHF. Here the CDR3 DNA reads TGTGCCTGCCGAACAGGGGACACTTCACCCCTCCACTTT.

The chain carries TRBV7-6 and TRBJ1-2; no firm D call. The V gene lost 3 bases and the J gene lost 4 bases, with 24 bases spanning the gap. CDR3 length: 18 residues. Germline V gene lookup returns CDR1 SGHVS and CDR2 FNYEAQ. For the CDR3, the DNA is TGTGCCAGCAGCTTCAGTATAATATTCGCCCGGGAACCCTATGGCTACACCTTC. Its protein product is CASSFSIIFAREPYGYTF.

This clonotype was found many times. V usage is TRBV6-6 and J usage is TRBJ2-4, with TRBD2 identical over 7 bases. The J call may be faulty, since TRBJ2-7 better matches the DNA end. This CDR3 comprises 12 residues. Germline CDR1 MNHNY, CDR2 SVGAGI (reference sequence). The CDR3 reads CASSSGRYEQYF. CDR3 DNA sequence: TGTGCCAGCAGTTCCGGGAGGTACGAGCAGTACTTC.

The V gene is TRBV4-2, the J gene TRBJ2-5, with D possibly being TRBD2 (7 bases). V shed 1 base and J shed 5 bases, with 17 bases lying between them. The CDR3 length is 16 residues. Germline-derived CDR1 and CDR2 are LGHNA and YNFKEQ. CDR3 sequence: CASSQVHGGPVETQYF. Written as DNA, the CDR3 is TGTGCCAGCAGCCAAGTCCACGGGGGGCCCGTCGAGACCCAGTACTTC.

The chain has TRBV20-1 and TRBJ2-5; D is undetermined. The ends were cut back, 0 bases at V and 1 base at J, with 9 bases in the middle. The length of the CDR3 is 14 residues. CDR1 and CDR2 from the germline V gene are DFQATT and SNEGSKA (reference sequence). The chain's CDR3 is CSARDLSSQETQYF. In DNA form, the CDR3 reads TGCAGTGCTAGAGATCTGAGTTCCCAAGAGACCCAGTACTTC.

The chain joins TRBV7-2 to TRBJ2-3; tentatively, D is TRBD1 or TRBD2 (5 bases each). V dropped 3 bases and J dropped 0 bases, with 19 bases sitting between them. The CDR3 runs 18 residues. Germline V gene sequence: CDR1 SGHTA, CDR2 FQGNSA. The CDR3 sequence: CASSFSGPTSSSTDTQYF. For the CDR3, the DNA is TGTGCCAGCAGCTTCTCGGGACCAACGTCTTCTAGCACAGATACGCAGTATTTT.

The chain recombines TRBV7-2 with TRBJ1-2, with TRBD1 matching 9 bases. Germline CDR1 reads SGHTA; CDR2 reads FQGNSA. The CDR3 has 16 amino acids. V trimming: 2 bases; J trimming: 2 bases; junction bases outside the gene matches: 6. This CDR3 reads CASSLSGTGKNYGYTF. CDR3 nucleotides: TGTGCCAGCAGCTTAAGTGGGACAGGGAAGAACTATGGCTACACCTTC.

This clonotype was counted ten times or more. This chain uses TRBV5-1 with TRBJ2-7; D perhaps matches TRBD1 (5 bases). From germline, CDR1 is SGHRS and CDR2 YFSETQ. V lost 5 bases, J lost 2 bases, and 17 bases lay in between. This CDR3 comprises 15 residues. CDR3 sequence: CASSTDSTDTYEQYF. The CDR3 DNA follows: TGCGCCAGCAGTACCGACAGTACGGATACCTACGAGCAGTACTTC.